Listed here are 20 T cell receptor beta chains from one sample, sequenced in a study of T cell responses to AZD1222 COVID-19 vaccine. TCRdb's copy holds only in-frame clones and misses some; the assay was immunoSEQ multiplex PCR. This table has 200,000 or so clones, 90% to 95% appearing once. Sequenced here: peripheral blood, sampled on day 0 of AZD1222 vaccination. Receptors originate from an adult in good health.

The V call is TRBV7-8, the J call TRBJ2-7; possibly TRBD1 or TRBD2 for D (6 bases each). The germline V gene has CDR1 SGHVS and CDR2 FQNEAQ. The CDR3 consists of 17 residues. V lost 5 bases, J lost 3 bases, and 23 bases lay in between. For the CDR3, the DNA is TGTGCCAGCAGCCCAAGTGGGGGGTACAGGGATCTCTACGAGCAGTACTTC. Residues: CASSPSGGYRDLYEQYF.

CDR3 in amino acids: CASSSGQGLNQPQHF. CDR3 nucleotide sequence: TGTGCCAGCAGCTCCGGACAGGGCCTAAATCAGCCCCAGCATTTT. V usage is TRBV7-3 and J usage is TRBJ1-5; 8 bases fit TRBD1. J gave up 4 bases and V 4 bases, and 6 bases lay outside the gene matches. The CDR3 length is 15 residues. Germline CDR1 and CDR2: SGHTA and FQGTGA.

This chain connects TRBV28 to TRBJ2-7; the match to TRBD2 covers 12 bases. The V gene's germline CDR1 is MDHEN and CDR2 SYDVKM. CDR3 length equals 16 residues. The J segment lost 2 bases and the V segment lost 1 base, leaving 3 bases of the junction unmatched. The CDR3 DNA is TGTGCCAGCAGTTTATTGACTAGCGGGGGAACCTACGAGCAGTACTTC. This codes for CASSLLTSGGTYEQYF.

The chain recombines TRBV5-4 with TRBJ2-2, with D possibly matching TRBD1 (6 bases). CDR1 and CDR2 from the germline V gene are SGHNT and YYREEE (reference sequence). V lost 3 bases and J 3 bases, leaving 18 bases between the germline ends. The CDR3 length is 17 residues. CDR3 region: CASSSPPGDVDTGELFF. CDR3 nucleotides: TGTGCCAGCAGCTCCCCTCCAGGGGATGTGGACACCGGGGAGCTGTTTTTT.

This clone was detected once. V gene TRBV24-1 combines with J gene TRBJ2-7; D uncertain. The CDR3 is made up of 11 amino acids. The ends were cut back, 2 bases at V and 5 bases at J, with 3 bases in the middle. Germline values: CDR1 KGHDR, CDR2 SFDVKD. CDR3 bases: TGTGCCACCAGTGATTCGAACGAGCAGTACTTC. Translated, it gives CATSDSNEQYF.

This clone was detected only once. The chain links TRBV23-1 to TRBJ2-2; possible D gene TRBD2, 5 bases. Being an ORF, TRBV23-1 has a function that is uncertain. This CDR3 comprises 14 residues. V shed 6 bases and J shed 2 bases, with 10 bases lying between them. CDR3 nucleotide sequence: TGCGCCAGCAGGATCGGACTTAACACCGGGGAGCTGTTTTTT. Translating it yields CASRIGLNTGELFF.

The CDR3 protein is CASRSYRGTEAFF. The CDR3, as DNA: TGTGCCAGTCGGTCGTACAGGGGCACTGAAGCTTTCTTT. V is TRBV19 and J is TRBJ1-1, with 7 positions matching TRBD1. The CDR3 runs to 13 residues. CDR1 is LNHDA, CDR2 SQIVND, per germline (reference sequence). The V and J ends lost 8 bases and 4 bases, in that order; junction bases with no gene match: 7.

CDR3: CASSPLGTGVDQPQHF. DNA for the CDR3: TGTGCCAGCAGTCCCTTGGGGACAGGGGTGGATCAGCCCCAGCATTTT. The gene calls are TRBV27 and TRBJ1-5, with 10 bases matching TRBD1. There are 16 residues in the CDR3. Losses at the gene ends were 5 bases for V and 5 bases for J; bases not matched to a gene: 9. Germline V gene sequence: CDR1 MNHEY, CDR2 SMNVEV (reference sequence).

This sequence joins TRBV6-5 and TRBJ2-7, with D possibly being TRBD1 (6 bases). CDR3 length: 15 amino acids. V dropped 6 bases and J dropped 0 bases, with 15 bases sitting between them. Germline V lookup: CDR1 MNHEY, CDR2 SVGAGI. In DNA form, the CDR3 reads TGTGCCAGCAGAGCAGGGACATCATTCTCCTACGAGCAGTACTTC. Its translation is CASRAGTSFSYEQYF.

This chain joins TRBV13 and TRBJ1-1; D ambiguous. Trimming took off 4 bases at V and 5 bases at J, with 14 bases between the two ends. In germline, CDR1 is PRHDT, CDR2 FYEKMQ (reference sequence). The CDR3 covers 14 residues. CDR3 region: CASSWYGVGTEAFF. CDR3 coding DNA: TGTGCCAGCAGCTGGTACGGGGTGGGAACTGAAGCTTTCTTT. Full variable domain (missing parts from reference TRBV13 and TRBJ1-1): AAGVIQSPRHLIKEKRETATLKCYPIPRHDTVYWYQQGPGQDPQFLISFYEKMQSDKGSIPDRFSAQQFSDYHSELNMSSLELGDSALYFCASSWYGVGTEAFFGQGTRLTVV.

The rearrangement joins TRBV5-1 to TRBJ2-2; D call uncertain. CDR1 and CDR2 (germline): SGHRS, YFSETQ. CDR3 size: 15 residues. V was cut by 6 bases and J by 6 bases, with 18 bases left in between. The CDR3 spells CASTIPGLSAGELFF. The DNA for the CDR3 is TGCGCCAGCACCATACCCGGGCTCTCGGCCGGGGAGCTGTTTTTT.

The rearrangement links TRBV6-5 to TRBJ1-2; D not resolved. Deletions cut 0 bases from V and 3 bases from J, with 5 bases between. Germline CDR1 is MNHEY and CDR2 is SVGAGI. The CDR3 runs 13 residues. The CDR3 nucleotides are TGTGCCAGCAGTTACTCGTGGGACTATGGCTACACCTTC. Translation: CASSYSWDYGYTF.

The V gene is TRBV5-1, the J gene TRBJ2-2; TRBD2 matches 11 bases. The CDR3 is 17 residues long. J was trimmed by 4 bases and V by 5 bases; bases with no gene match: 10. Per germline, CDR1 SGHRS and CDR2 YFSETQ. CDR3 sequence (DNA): TGCGCCAGCAGTCACATTCCGGGACTAGCGGCCACCGGGGAGCTGTTTTTT. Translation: CASSHIPGLAATGELFF. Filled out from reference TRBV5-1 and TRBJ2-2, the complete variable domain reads KAGVTQTPRYLIKTRGQQVTLSCSPISGHRSVSWYQQTPGQGLQFLFEYFSETQRNKGNFPGRFSGRQFSNSRSEMNVSTLELGDSALYLCASSHIPGLAATGELFFGEGSRLTVL.

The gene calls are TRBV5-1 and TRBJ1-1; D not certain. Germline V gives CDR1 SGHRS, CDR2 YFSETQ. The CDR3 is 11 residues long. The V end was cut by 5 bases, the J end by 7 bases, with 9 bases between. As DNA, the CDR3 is TGCGCCAGCAGTACCCATAGTGAAGCTTTCTTT. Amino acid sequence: CASSTHSEAFF.

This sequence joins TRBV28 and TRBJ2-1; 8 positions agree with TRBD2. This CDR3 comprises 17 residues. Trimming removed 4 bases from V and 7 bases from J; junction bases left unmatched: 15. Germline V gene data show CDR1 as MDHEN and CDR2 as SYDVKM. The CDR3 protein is CASSSSGPAGVGNEQFF. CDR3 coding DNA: TGTGCCAGCAGTTCCAGTGGGCCAGCGGGAGTGGGGAATGAGCAGTTCTTC.

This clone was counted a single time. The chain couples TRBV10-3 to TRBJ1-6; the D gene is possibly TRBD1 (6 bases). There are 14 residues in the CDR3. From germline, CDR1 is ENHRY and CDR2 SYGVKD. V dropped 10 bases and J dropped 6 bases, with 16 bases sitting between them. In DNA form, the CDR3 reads TGTGCCACCCAGGGGACAAGGGGTAATTCACCCCTCCACTTT. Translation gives CATQGTRGNSPLHF.

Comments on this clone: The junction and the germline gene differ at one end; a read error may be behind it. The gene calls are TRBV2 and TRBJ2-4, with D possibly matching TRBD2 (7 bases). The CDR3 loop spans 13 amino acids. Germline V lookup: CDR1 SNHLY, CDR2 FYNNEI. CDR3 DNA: TGTGCCAGCAGCGAAGGGGGGGCCAACATTCAGTACTTC. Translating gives CASSEGGANIQYF.

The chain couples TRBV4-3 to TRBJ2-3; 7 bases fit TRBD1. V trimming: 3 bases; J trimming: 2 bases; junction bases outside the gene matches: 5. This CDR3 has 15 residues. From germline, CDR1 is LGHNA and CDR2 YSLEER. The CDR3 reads CASSHQQGYTDTQYF. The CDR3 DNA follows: TGCGCCAGCAGCCACCAACAGGGGTACACAGATACGCAGTATTTT.

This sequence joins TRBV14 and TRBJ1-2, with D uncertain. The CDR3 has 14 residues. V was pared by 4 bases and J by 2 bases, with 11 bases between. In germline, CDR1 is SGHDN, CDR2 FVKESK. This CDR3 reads CASSLDARNYGYTF. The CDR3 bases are TGTGCCAGCAGCCTCGATGCCAGGAACTATGGCTACACCTTC. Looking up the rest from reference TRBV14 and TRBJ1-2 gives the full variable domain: EAGVTQFPSHSVIEKGQTVTLRCDPISGHDNLYWYRRVMGKEIKFLLHFVKESKQDESGMPNNRFLAERTGGTYSTLKVQPAELEDSGVYFCASSLDARNYGYTFGSGTRLTVV.

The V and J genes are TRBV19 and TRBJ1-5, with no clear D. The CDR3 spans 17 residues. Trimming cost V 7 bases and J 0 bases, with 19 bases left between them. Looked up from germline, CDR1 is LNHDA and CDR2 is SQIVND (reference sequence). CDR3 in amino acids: CASTSRAGSFSNQPQHF. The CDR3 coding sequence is TGTGCCAGTACCTCTAGGGCGGGGTCCTTTAGCAATCAGCCCCAGCATTTT. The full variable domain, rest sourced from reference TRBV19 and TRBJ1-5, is DGGITQSPKYLFRKEGQNVTLSCEQNLNHDAMYWYRQDPGQGLRLIYYSQIVNDFQKGDIAEGYSVSREKKESFPLTVTSAQKNPTAFYLCASTSRAGSFSNQPQHFGDGTRLSIL.